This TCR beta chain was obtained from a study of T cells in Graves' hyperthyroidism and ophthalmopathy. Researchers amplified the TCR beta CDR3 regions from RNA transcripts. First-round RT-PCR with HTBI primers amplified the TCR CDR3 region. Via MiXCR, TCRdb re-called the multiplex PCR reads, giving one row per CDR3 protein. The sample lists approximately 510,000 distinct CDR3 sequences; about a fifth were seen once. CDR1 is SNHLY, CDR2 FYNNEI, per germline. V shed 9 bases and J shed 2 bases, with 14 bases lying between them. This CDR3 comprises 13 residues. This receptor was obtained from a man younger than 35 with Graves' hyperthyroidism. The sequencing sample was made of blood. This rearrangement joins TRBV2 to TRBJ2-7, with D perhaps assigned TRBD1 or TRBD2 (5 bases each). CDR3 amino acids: CASLRDQPYEQYF. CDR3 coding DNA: TGTGCCAGTTTACGGGACCAGCCCTACGAGCAGTACTTC.